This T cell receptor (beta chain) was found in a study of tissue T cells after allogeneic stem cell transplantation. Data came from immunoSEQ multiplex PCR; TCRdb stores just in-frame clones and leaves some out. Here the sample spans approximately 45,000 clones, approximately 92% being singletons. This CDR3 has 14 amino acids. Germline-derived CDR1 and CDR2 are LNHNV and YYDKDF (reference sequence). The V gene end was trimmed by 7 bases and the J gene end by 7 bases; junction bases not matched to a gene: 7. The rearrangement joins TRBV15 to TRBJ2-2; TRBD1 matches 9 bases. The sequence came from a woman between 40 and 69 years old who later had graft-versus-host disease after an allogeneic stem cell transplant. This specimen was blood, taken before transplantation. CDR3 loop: CATTPGTGIGELFF. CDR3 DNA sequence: TGTGCCACCACCCCAGGGACAGGGATCGGGGAGCTGTTTTTT.